In this sample, the clone carrying this T cell receptor (beta chain) turned up many times. Its target is unknown. The source of the sample is a study of CD8 T cells in ankylosing spondylitis. Study-level findings and limits: Matched ankylosing spondylitis synovial fluid reportedly showed significant enrichment of disease-linked clones. Apparently characteristic of ankylosing spondylitis blood was a TCR beta motif (eight highly homologous variants).

The CDR3 is 12 amino acids. Germline V gene lookup returns CDR1 SQVTM and CDR2 ANQGSEA. The ends were cut back, 3 bases at V and 5 bases at J, with 8 bases in the middle. TCRdb re-called the 5' RACE reads with MiXCR, one entry per CDR3 protein. The table has fewer than 350,000 distinct CDR3 sequences, more than 9% seen once. The sequenced sample was blood, either unsorted or a sorted T cell fraction (not recorded which). The receptor's source is a female donor with ankylosing spondylitis or in good health (not recorded which). The chain recombines TRBV29-1 with TRBJ2-1; D gene unclear. The CDR3: CSVDPRNNEQFF. CDR3 DNA: TGCAGCGTTGACCCACGAAACAATGAGCAGTTCTTC.